A selection of T cell receptor beta chains follows, all from one sample in a study of vaccination and CD4 T cells after COVID-19. MiXCR, run by TCRdb on the PCR reads, gives a single entry per CDR3 protein. The table includes roughly 9,300 distinct CDR3 sequences, roughly 64% detected once. These receptors are not linked to any known antigen. The sample was CD4+ T cells from blood, cultured in vitro. The source is a human donor who had recovered from COVID-19. CDR3s include the opening cysteine and the closing phenylalanine or tryptophan. The D gene is left open where the match is weak. Size is omitted from some rows. Given values are once, few, many or a class for expanded clones.

DNA	CDR3	size	V	D	J
TGTGCCAGCAGCCCGGAGTGGCCGGCCGACCGAAACACCATATATTTT	CASSPEWPADRNTIYF	.	TRBV7-6	.	TRBJ1-3
TGTGCCAGCAGACGCACAGGGTTGTATCAGCCCCAGCATTTT	CASRRTGLYQPQHF	.	TRBV6-1	.	TRBJ1-5
TGCGCCAGCAGTCAGGGATGGGGGGTGGGCTTGTGTACAGACGGTGACACAGATACGCAGTATTTT	CASSQGWGVGLCTDGDTDTQYF	.	TRBV23-1	.	TRBJ2-3
TGTGCCAGCAGTGGACAGGGGTGGAATCAGCCCCAGCATTTT	CASSGQGWNQPQHF	medium-sized	TRBV2	TRBD1	TRBJ1-5
TGTGCCAGCAGCTTACAGGGATGGGATCCTGAAGCTTTCTTT	CASSLQGWDPEAFF	few	TRBV7-2	.	TRBJ1-1
TGTGCCAGCAGCTTTGACATCATGAACACTGAAGCTTTCTTT	CASSFDIMNTEAFF	.	TRBV5-8	.	TRBJ1-1
TGTGCCAGCAGCAAAAGGCGGACCGACACCTACGAGCAGTACTTC	CASSKRRTDTYEQYF	.	TRBV21-1	.	TRBJ2-7
TGTGCCAGCTGGTCCTTCCTCAGGGAGACCCAGTACTTC	CASWSFLRETQYF	few	TRBV11-2	.	TRBJ2-5
TGTGCCAGCAGTTACCTTCGGACAGGGAACTATGGCTACACCTTC	CASSYLRTGNYGYTF	few	TRBV6-5	TRBD1	TRBJ1-2
TGTGCCAGCAGCTTAGGCGGTTGGTCAGGGGGGGATCAGCCCCAGCATTTT	CASSLGGWSGGDQPQHF	.	TRBV7-9	TRBD1	TRBJ1-5
TGTGCCAGCAGTTTTGAGGGGTATAGGAGCACTGAAGCTTTCTTT	CASSFEGYRSTEAFF	few	TRBV27	.	TRBJ1-1
TGTGCCAGCAGCAACTCCGGGACGGCTCTCTTCGAGCAGTACTTC	CASSNSGTALFEQYF	.	TRBV28	.	TRBJ2-7
TGTGCCAGCAGCTTAGACGGGACGGGTCTGATCGGGGAGCTGTTTTTT	CASSLDGTGLIGELFF	few	TRBV7-2	.	TRBJ2-2
TGTGCCAGCAATCGAGACTTATTCTCCTACGAGCAGTACTTC	CASNRDLFSYEQYF	few	TRBV2	.	TRBJ2-7
TGTGCCAGTAGTATAGTTGAGCGGCAGCCCCAGCATTTT	CASSIVERQPQHF	.	TRBV19	.	TRBJ1-5
TGTGCCAGCAGCTTAGCGACAGGGCGCCAGCATTTT	CASSLATGRQHF	few	TRBV7-9	TRBD1	TRBJ1-5
TGTGCCTGGAGTGGGCAGGGTTATCAGCCCCAGCATTTT	CAWSGQGYQPQHF	once	TRBV30	.	TRBJ1-5
TGTGCCAGCAGCTTTCGAGGAAGGAATTCACCCCTCCACTTT	CASSFRGRNSPLHF	medium-sized	TRBV11-2	.	TRBJ1-6
TGTGCCAGCGTACGCGGTCTTCAAGAGACCCAGTACTTC	CASVRGLQETQYF	.	TRBV6-1	.	TRBJ2-5
TGTGCCAGTAGTATAGCGCCGGGACAGGGGATATACGAGCAGTACTTC	CASSIAPGQGIYEQYF	.	TRBV19	TRBD1	TRBJ2-7
TGTGCCAGCAGCCCGAATAGATTTAGCACAGATACGCAGTATTTT	CASSPNRFSTDTQYF	few	TRBV7-2	.	TRBJ2-3
TGTGCCAGCAGGCAGGGGACGGGCGGCTACACCTTC	CASRQGTGGYTF	once	TRBV6-1	.	TRBJ1-2
TGTGCCAGCAGTCCAGGGGGAAGCTCCTATAATTCACCCCTCCACTTT	CASSPGGSSYNSPLHF	few	TRBV7-2	TRBD1	TRBJ1-6
TGTGCCAGCAGCGTAGGATTCGGCTTCCTAGGCTATGGCTACACCTTC	CASSVGFGFLGYGYTF	.	TRBV9	.	TRBJ1-2